The T cell receptor beta chain described here comes from a study of blood T cell repertoires in COVID-19. Across the study: Italy, Spain and the United States were the sources of the convalescent and acute COVID-19 samples.

The CDR3 covers 14 residues. V lost 2 bases, J lost 5 bases, and 4 bases stayed unmatched. Germline-derived CDR1 and CDR2 are SGHAT and FQNNGV. Methods used by the authors: The assay estimated nucleated cells by amplifying reference gene primers. The protocol was immunoSEQ multiplex PCR, while the TCRdb copy is restricted to in-frame clones and leaves out a portion. The V and J calls and clone size are taken from that table; D and trimming were inferred from the DNA. The sample shows roughly 62,000 clones, more than 65% of them seen only once. The origin of this receptor is a woman older than 75 with active or convalescent COVID-19. V and J are TRBV11-2 and TRBJ1-2, with 8 bases identical to TRBD1. The sequenced sample consisted of peripheral blood. The CDR3 loop is CASSLQGAGYGYTF. CDR3 DNA: TGTGCCAGCAGCTTACAGGGGGCTGGATATGGCTACACCTTC.